The 9 T cell receptor beta chains in this list originate from one sample, sequenced in a study of cytotoxic CD8 clonotypes in ibrutinib-treated CLL. Sequencing used immunoSEQ multiplex PCR; TCRdb keeps in-frame clones, though not all of them. This table holds hundreds of thousands of clones, just under 80% found once. Sequences were derived from PBMCs, sampled before ibrutinib treatment. Receptors originate from a human donor with chronic lymphocytic leukemia.

This chain joins TRBV11-3 and TRBJ2-1; 12 nucleotides agree with TRBD2. The junction had 8 bases not matched to a gene; V was cut back by 4 bases and J by 7 bases. The CDR3 loop spans 16 amino acids. The germline V gene encodes CDR1 SGHNT and CDR2 YENEEA. The CDR3: CASSSTSGRSRNEQFF. The CDR3 DNA sequence: TGTGCCAGCAGCTCGACTAGCGGGAGATCACGAAATGAGCAGTTCTTC.

The chain employs TRBV4-2 and TRBJ2-7; 7 bases align to TRBD1. The CDR3 spans 13 residues. J lost 4 bases, V lost 2 bases, and 2 bases had no gene match. Germline V gene lookup returns CDR1 LGHNA and CDR2 YNFKEQ. Here the CDR3 reads CASSQQGVYEQYF. The CDR3 coding sequence is TGTGCCAGCAGCCAACAGGGGGTGTACGAGCAGTACTTC.

The chain uses TRBV7-9 and TRBJ1-1, with TRBD1 matching over 7 bases. This CDR3 has 13 residues. The germline V gene has CDR1 SEHNR and CDR2 FQNEAQ (reference sequence). Trimming removed 5 bases from V and 14 bases from J; junction bases left unmatched: 14. The CDR3 DNA follows: TGTGCCAGCAGCCCAAATACAGGGGCCGTTCTGTTCTTT. It is translated as CASSPNTGAVLFF.

The chain uses TRBV15 and TRBJ2-3, with 7 bases aligning to TRBD2. V was clipped by 0 bases and J by 2 bases; unmatched bases: 8. The germline V gene has CDR1 LNHNV and CDR2 YYDKDF (reference sequence). The CDR3 runs to 17 residues. The CDR3 coding sequence is TGTGCCACCAGCAGAGATTGGCGGCGGGGGAACACAGATACGCAGTATTTT. This translates into CATSRDWRRGNTDTQYF. The entire variable domain, with the rest obtained from reference TRBV15 and TRBJ2-3, is as follows: DAMVIQNPRYQVTQFGKPVTLSCSQTLNHNVMYWYQQKSSQAPKLLFHYYDKDFNNEADTPDNFQSRRPNTSFCFLDIRSPGLGDTAMYLCATSRDWRRGNTDTQYFGPGTRLTVL.

The V and J genes are TRBV5-6 and TRBJ1-1, with 9 bases identical to TRBD1. CDR1 is SGHDT, CDR2 YYEEEE, per germline. The ends lost 1 base at V and 6 bases at J; junction bases unmatched: 16. The CDR3 runs to 18 residues. CDR3 protein: CASSLRDRVLFGDAEAFF. The CDR3, as DNA: TGTGCCAGCAGCTTGAGGGACAGGGTACTTTTTGGGGACGCTGAAGCTTTCTTT.

This sequence joins TRBV5-5 and TRBJ2-2; D uncertain. V was cut by 0 bases and J by 2 bases, with 11 bases left in between. Germline V gene lookup returns CDR1 SGHKS and CDR2 YYEKEE (reference sequence). The CDR3 covers 16 residues. This CDR3 reads CASSLASGENTGELFF. The CDR3 nucleotides read TGTGCCAGCAGCTTGGCTAGTGGGGAAAACACCGGGGAGCTGTTTTTT. The full variable domain, its missing parts supplied by reference TRBV5-5 and TRBJ2-2, is DAGVTQSPTHLIKTRGQQVTLRCSPISGHKSVSWYQQVLGQGPQFIFQYYEKEERGRGNFPDRFSARQFPNYSSELNVNALLLGDSALYLCASSLASGENTGELFFGEGSRLTVL.

The sample holds a few counts of this clone. The chain couples TRBV25-1 to TRBJ1-4; D is unclear. Germline V CDR1 and CDR2: MGHDK, SYGVNS. This CDR3 is 15 amino acids long. Trimming stripped 6 bases from V and 0 bases from J, with 11 bases between. For the CDR3, the DNA is TGTGCCAGCAGCCGAACAGCTGCAACTAATGAAAAACTGTTTTTT. Translation: CASSRTAATNEKLFF.

The rearrangement uses TRBV7-8 and TRBJ1-1; TRBD1 might be the D (5 bases). Looked up from germline, CDR1 is SGHVS and CDR2 is FQNEAQ. V lost 5 bases and J 5 bases, leaving 15 bases between the germline ends. There are 14 residues in the CDR3. CDR3: CASSGDRGMTEAFF. In DNA, the CDR3 is TGTGCCAGCAGCGGAGACAGAGGGATGACTGAAGCTTTCTTT.

This clone was counted a single time. The V and J genes are TRBV29-1 and TRBJ1-5, with a weak D call TRBD1 (6 bases). The CDR3 contains 13 residues. From germline, CDR1 is SQVTM and CDR2 ANQGSEA. V was cut by 4 bases and J by 2 bases, with 9 bases left in between. The CDR3 spells CSVGGTRNQPQHF. For the CDR3, the DNA is TGCAGCGTTGGAGGGACACGCAATCAGCCCCAGCATTTT.